Presented here are 3 T cell receptor beta chains from one specimen sequenced in a study of human CD8 memory T cell subsets. UMI-labeled 5' RACE was used to make TCR beta libraries. Reanalyzing the 5' RACE reads, TCRdb keeps one entry per CDR3 protein, without DNA. The table gives more than 10,000 distinct CDR3 sequences; the top ten clones make up around 20% of it. The sequenced sample was CD8+ T cells from PBMCs. Every receptor here comes from a human donor in good health.

The rearrangement links TRBV29-1 to TRBJ2-2. Germline V CDR1 and CDR2: SQVTM, ANQGSEA. CDR3 length equals 14 residues. CDR3 region: CSVEEPENTGELFF.

This chain joins TRBV18 and TRBJ2-2; TCRdb's D call of TRBD2 is untestable without DNA. The CDR3 runs 15 residues. The germline gives CDR1 KGHSH, CDR2 LQKENI. The CDR3: CASSPMGGHTGELFF.

The chain uses TRBV4-1 and TRBJ2-3; the TCRdb D gene call, TRBD2, has no DNA to confirm it. Germline loops: CDR1 MGHRA, CDR2 YSYEKL. The CDR3 has 16 residues. The CDR3 protein is CASSQLPLAGWYTQYF.